Below, 9 T cell receptor beta chains from the same sample are listed, as sequenced in a study of T cells in Graves' hyperthyroidism and ophthalmopathy. Using RNA transcripts as the source, TCR beta CDR3 regions were amplified. In the first-round RT-PCR of the TCR CDR3, the HTBI primer set was used. TCRdb reprocessed the multiplex PCR reads via MiXCR and lists one record per CDR3 protein. Of about 250,000 distinct CDR3 sequences in the sample, approximately 23% were seen once. The source material was blood. Source of these receptors: a woman aged 40 to 55 with Graves' ophthalmopathy.

This clonotype has a count of ten or more. This sequence joins TRBV20-1 and TRBJ2-5; D gene uncertain. Trimming left V 6 bases short and J 2 bases short, with 10 bases between. CDR1 and CDR2 (germline): DFQATT, SNEGSKA (reference sequence). The CDR3 extends over 12 amino acids. CDR3 sequence: CSAGLAQETQYF. The CDR3 coding sequence is TGCAGTGCCGGGCTTGCTCAAGAGACCCAGTACTTC.

This clonotype showed up many times. The chain joins TRBV27 to TRBJ1-5, with 10 bases fitting TRBD1. The V gene's germline CDR1 is MNHEY and CDR2 SMNVEV (reference sequence). V shed 0 bases, J shed 4 bases, and the junction held 9 bases outside the gene matches. There are 18 residues in the CDR3. The CDR3 DNA reads TGTGCCAGCAGTTTATCCCCCAGGGACAGGGGAGGAAATCAGCCCCAGCATTTT. The encoded protein is CASSLSPRDRGGNQPQHF.

A few counts support this clonotype. This chain links TRBV3-1 with TRBJ1-1; TRBD1 matches 11 bases. The junction had 11 bases not matched to a gene; V was cut back by 1 base and J by 4 bases. CDR3 length equals 18 residues. The V gene's germline CDR1 is LGHDT and CDR2 YNNKEL (reference sequence). CDR3 loop: CASSQVPGTGGWSTEAFF. The CDR3 DNA follows: TGTGCCAGCAGCCAAGTCCCCGGGACAGGGGGTTGGAGCACTGAAGCTTTCTTT. Complete variable domain (other parts from reference TRBV3-1 and TRBJ1-1): DTAVSQTPKYLVTQMGNDKSIKCEQNLGHDTMYWYKQDSKKFLKIMFSYNNKELIINETVPNRFSPKSPDKAHLNLHINSLELGDSAVYFCASSQVPGTGGWSTEAFFGQGTRLTVV.

This clonotype occurred many times. This may come from a read error, since a much larger clone is one base off. The CDR3 ends on some other residue instead of the conserved phenylalanine or tryptophan, so this is likely a read error. The chain couples TRBV20-1 to TRBJ2-7; D possibly corresponds to TRBD2 (6 bases). V dropped 0 bases and J dropped 0 bases, with 12 bases sitting between them. Germline CDR1 DFQATT, CDR2 SNEGSKA (reference sequence). The CDR3 is 15 residues long. As DNA, the CDR3 is TGCAGTGCTAGAGATCTGGGGGGTAGCTCCTACGAGCAGTACCTC. Protein: CSARDLGGSSYEQYL.

This clonotype was counted at least ten times. V usage is TRBV13 and J usage is TRBJ2-7; D is possibly TRBD2 (6 bases). V gave up 5 bases and J gave up 4 bases, with 15 bases separating them. Germline V gives CDR1 PRHDT, CDR2 FYEKMQ (reference sequence). The CDR3 spans 14 residues. CDR3 loop: CASSPWGESYEQYF. The CDR3 nucleotides are TGTGCCAGCAGCCCCTGGGGGGAGTCATACGAGCAGTACTTC.

Many counts were recorded for this clonotype. The chain carries TRBV19 and TRBJ2-7; D possibly corresponds to TRBD2 (6 bases). Between the trimmed V and J ends, which lost 9 bases and 0 bases, there was a span of 6 bases. The V gene's germline CDR1 is LNHDA and CDR2 SQIVND (reference sequence). This CDR3 has 11 residues. The CDR3 bases are TGTGCCAGCGGGAGCTCCTACGAGCAGTACTTC. Translation: CASGSSYEQYF.

In its sample, this clonotype was seen many times. CDR3 loop: CASTDPGTGGYGYTF. The CDR3 DNA reads TGTGCCAGCACCGACCCCGGGACAGGGGGCTATGGCTACACCTTC. The genes are TRBV6-1 and TRBJ1-2; 11 nucleotides agree with TRBD1. Germline V gives CDR1 MNHNS, CDR2 SASEGT. J gave up 4 bases and V 7 bases, and 8 bases lay outside the gene matches. The CDR3 contains 15 residues.

In its sample, this clonotype was seen many times. This chain uses TRBV12-3 or TRBV12-4 with TRBJ1-1; TRBD1 agrees at 7 bases. CDR3 length: 14 residues. With V trimmed by 2 bases and J by 4 bases, 4 bases remained unmatched. For the CDR3, the DNA is TGTGCCAGCAGTTTAAGCCAGGGGGGCACTGAAGCTTTCTTT. It is translated as CASSLSQGGTEAFF.

This chain links TRBV27 with TRBJ1-5; 10 nucleotides line up with TRBD1. V gave up 8 bases and J gave up 4 bases; unmatched junction bases: 5. Germline CDR1 MNHEY, CDR2 SMNVEV (reference sequence). The CDR3 is 14 amino acids. CDR3: CASGRDRGNQPQHF. CDR3 in DNA: TGTGCCAGCGGACGGGACAGGGGAAATCAGCCCCAGCATTTT.